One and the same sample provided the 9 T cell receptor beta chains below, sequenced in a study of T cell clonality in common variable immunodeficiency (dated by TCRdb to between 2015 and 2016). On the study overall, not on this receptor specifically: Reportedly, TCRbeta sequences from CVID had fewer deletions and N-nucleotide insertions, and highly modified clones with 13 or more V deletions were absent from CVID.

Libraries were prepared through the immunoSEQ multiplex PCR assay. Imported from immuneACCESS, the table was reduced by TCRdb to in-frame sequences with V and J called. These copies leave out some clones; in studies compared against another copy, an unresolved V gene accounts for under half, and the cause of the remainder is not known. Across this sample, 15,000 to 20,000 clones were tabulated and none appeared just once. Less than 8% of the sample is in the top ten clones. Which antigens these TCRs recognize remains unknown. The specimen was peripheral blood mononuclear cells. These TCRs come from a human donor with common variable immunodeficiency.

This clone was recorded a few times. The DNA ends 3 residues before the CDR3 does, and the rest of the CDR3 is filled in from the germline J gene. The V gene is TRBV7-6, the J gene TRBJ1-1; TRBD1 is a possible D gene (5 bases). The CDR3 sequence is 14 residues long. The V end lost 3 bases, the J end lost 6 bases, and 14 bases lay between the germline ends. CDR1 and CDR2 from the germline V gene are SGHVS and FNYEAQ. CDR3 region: CASSFQSEGSEAFF. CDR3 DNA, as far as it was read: TGTGCCAGCAGCTTTCAATCAGAGGGGTCTGAA.

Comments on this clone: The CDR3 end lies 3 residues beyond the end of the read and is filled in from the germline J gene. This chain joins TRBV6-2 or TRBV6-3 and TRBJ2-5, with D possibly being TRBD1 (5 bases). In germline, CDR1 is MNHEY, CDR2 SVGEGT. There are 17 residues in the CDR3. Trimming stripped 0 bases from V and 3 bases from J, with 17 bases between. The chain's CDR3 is CASSYSLSGRVKETQYF. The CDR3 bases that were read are TGTGCCAGCAGTTACTCGTTGAGTGGCAGGGTAAAAGAGACC.

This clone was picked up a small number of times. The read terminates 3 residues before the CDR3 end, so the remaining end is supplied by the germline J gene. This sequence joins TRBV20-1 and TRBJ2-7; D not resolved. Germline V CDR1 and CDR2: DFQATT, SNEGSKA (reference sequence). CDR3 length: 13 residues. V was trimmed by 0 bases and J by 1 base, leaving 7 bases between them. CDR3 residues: CSARDTISYEQYF. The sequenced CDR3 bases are TGCAGTGCTAGAGACACTATTTCCTACGAG.

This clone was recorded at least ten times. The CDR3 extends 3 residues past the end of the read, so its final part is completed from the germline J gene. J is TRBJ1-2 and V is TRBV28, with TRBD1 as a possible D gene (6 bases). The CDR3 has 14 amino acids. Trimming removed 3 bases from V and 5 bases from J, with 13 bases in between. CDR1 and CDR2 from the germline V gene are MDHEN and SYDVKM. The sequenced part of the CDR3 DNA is TGTGCCAGCAGTTTGGGTCCCGGGACATATGGC. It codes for CASSLGPGTYG. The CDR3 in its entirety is CASSLGPGTYGYTF.

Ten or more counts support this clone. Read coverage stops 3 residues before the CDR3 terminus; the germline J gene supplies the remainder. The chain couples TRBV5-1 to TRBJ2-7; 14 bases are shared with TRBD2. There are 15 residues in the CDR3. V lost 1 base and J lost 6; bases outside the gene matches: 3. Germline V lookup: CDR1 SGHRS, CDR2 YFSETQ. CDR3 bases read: TGCGCCAGCAGCTTGTCGGGACTAGCGGGAGCCGAG. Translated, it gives CASSLSGLAGAE. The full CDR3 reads CASSLSGLAGAEQYF.

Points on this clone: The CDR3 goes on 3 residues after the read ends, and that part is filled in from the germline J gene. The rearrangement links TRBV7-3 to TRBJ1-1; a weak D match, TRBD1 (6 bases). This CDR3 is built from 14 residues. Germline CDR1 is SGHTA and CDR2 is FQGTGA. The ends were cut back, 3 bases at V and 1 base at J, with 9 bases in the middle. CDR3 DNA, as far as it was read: TGTGCCAGCAGCTTCCCGACAGGGAACACTGAA. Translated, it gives CASSFPTGNTE. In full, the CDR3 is CASSFPTGNTEAFF.

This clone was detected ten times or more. CDR3 loop: CASSPPGTVYTDTQYF. Partial CDR3 DNA: TGTGCCAGCTCACCGCCTGGGACAGTCTACACAGATACG. The chain uses TRBV18 and TRBJ2-3, with 7 bases identical to TRBD1. Read sequence stops 3 residues before the CDR3 end, and the germline J gene provides the missing end. The CDR3 loop spans 16 amino acids. Germline trimming cut 3 bases from V and 2 bases from J; bases unmatched to any gene: 8. Germline V gene sequence: CDR1 KGHSH, CDR2 LQKENI.

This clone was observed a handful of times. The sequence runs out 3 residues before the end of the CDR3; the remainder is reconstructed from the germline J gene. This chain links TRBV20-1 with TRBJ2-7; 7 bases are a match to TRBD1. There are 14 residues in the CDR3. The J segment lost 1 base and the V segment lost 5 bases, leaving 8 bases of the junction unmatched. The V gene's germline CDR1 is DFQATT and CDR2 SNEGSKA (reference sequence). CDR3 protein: CSAPTGVISYEQYF. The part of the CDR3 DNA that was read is TGCAGTGCTCCTACAGGGGTTATTTCCTACGAG.

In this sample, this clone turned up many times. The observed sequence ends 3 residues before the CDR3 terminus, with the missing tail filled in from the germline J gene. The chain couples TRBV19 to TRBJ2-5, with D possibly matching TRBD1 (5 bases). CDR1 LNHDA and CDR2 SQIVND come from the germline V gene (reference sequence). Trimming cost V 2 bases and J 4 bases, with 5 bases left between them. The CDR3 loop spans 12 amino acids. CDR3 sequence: CASSIRGETQYF. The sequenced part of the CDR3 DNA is TGTGCCAGTAGTATAAGGGGAGAGACC.